The sequence of this T cell receptor (beta chain) was determined in a study of spatial heterogeneity in lung cancer (dated by TCRdb to the late 2010s). The study in broad terms: Beta-chain transcripts were consistently detected in greater numbers than alpha-chain transcripts, which likely reflected higher beta-chain transcript abundance. TCR repertoire features were related to nonsynonymous mutation counts determined by whole-exome sequencing of tumor tissue. Both alpha and beta chains were TCR-sequenced in 200 or so tumor regions, under 80 matched nontumor lung samples and some 50 PBMC samples obtained at surgery. In non-small cell lung cancer, the study quantitatively compared TCR alpha and beta repertoires across several tumor regions, matched nontumor lung, and blood. In the raw uncorrected reads, each unique combination of TCR and UMI appeared more than ten times on average. Overall study outcomes, separate from this receptor: Ubiquitous expanded tumor TCRs showed up in blood more often at tumor resection than at routine follow-up. Additional single-cell paired TCR alpha and beta sequencing was considered necessary to confirm, at a functional level, the hypothesis that regional TCRs recognize regional mutations.

To prepare the library, 5' RACE was applied. The sequencer listed for this sample is NextSeq 500. The TCR library protocol attached a unique molecular identifier to each TCR cDNA molecule to allow correction of PCR and sequencing errors. On the study's bioinformatics: TCR identification, UMI-based error correction and CDR3 extraction were all carried out with Decombinator tools. TCRs above a frequency of 2 per 1,000, corresponding to the top 1% of the tumor frequency distribution, were defined as expanded. Renyi diversity was computed with the R vegan package after each repertoire had been subsampled 100 times to 5,000 TCRs. To build CDR3 similarity networks, amino acid triplet string-kernel similarity was used, and CDR3s were connected when their pairwise similarity was above 0.82. TCRdb reworked the public reads: Q25 trimming with fastp, MiXCR clone assembly, productive beta chains retained. Merged by CDR3 protein, the rows form single entries marked with the most common genes and DNA. The V and J calls here are based on TCRdb, not the publication. The sample records some 7,500 distinct CDR3 sequences, approximately 8.6% of which are singletons. The ten most abundant clones make up approximately 43% of the sample.

From its cysteine to its phenylalanine, the CDR3 spans 16 amino acids. Only the CDR3 portion is preserved as DNA: 48 bases, with reading frame beginning at the first base. The V end loses 1 base and the J end loses 4 bases, and a stretch of 16 bases separates them. The germline V gene encodes CDR1 SGHVS and CDR2 FQNEAQ. This clonotype has ten or more counts. It lacks a known antigen. Base qualities are not provided; no much larger clone lies one nucleotide away. With the library built for alpha chains, this beta chain is off target and its frequency is not meaningful. In light of the paper, this sample's time point label describes: sample taken at primary tumor resection. For TCR sequencing, whole RNA was extracted from tumor and nontumor lung tissue, or from cryopreserved PBMC samples, and no cell sorting was done. The donors were approximately 70 patients from the lung TRACERx cohort who had early-stage, untreated non-small cell lung cancer. Only patients for whom sufficient RNA was available from at least two tumor regions were selected for TCR sequencing.

The TCR was taken from a male donor with early-stage non-small cell lung cancer. This sample comprised PBMCs, obtained at surgery. The V gene is TRBV7-8 and the J gene is TRBJ1-2; the D gene is unclear. The base sequence is TGTGCCAGCAGCTTAGGCCTTGCGATGGCTTCCTATGGCTACACCTTC. Its product reads: CASSLGLAMASYGYTF.